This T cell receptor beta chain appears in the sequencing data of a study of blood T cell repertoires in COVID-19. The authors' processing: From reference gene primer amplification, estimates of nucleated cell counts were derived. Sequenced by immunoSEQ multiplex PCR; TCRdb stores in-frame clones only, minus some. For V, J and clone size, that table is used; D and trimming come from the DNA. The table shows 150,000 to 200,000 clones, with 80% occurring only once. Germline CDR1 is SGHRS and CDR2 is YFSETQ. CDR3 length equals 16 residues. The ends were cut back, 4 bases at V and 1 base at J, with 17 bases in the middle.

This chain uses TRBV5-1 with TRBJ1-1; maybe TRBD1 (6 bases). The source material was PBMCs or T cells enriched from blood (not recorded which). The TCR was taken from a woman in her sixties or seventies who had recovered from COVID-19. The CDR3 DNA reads TGCGCCAGCAGCCAAAGGGCGGGGGGCGCGAACACTGAAGCTTTCTTT. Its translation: CASSQRAGGANTEAFF. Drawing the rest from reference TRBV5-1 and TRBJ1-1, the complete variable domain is KAGVTQTPRYLIKTRGQQVTLSCSPISGHRSVSWYQQTPGQGLQFLFEYFSETQRNKGNFPGRFSGRQFSNSRSEMNVSTLELGDSALYLCASSQRAGGANTEAFFGQGTRLTVV.